The present entry profiles one TCR beta chain with its context. The data belong to a study of control samples from healthy donors and cancer patients. This CDR3 is 13 amino acids long. The V gene's germline CDR1 is SEHNR and CDR2 FQNEAQ (reference sequence). Between the trimmed V and J ends, which lost 5 bases and 7 bases, there was a span of 12 bases. Clones were sequenced by immunoSEQ multiplex PCR, and TCRdb holds only the in-frame ones, with some missing. Here the sample spans 120,000 to 150,000 clones, about 90% being singletons. V is TRBV7-9 and J is TRBJ1-3; D possibly corresponds to TRBD1 (5 bases). The sequence came from a man younger than 30 in good health. Sequencing was carried out using blood. The CDR3 is CASSTRDLNTIYF. CDR3 sequence (DNA): TGTGCCAGCAGCACTAGGGACCTGAACACCATATATTTT.